One and the same sample provided the 9 T cell receptor beta chains below, sequenced in a study of T-cell reconstitution after alpha-beta-depleted transplantation in children. During its preparation, the TCRbeta library received unique molecular identifiers. TCRdb re-derived calls from the PCR reads in MiXCR, one entry per CDR3 protein. The sample has approximately 120,000 distinct CDR3 sequences; roughly 10% are singletons. Sequences were derived from PBMCs, mostly from graft donor cells, sampled 180 days after TCRalphabeta/CD19-depleted stem cell transplant. These receptors originate from a girl in the first two years of life who had a stem cell transplant for combined immunodeficiency, so the T cells may come from the graft donor.

This clonotype came up a few times. This chain connects TRBV19 to TRBJ1-2, with D unclear. The length of the CDR3 is 13 residues. Deletions cut 6 bases from V and 4 bases from J, with 12 bases between. Germline lookup yields CDR1 LNHDA and CDR2 SQIVND (reference sequence). Here the CDR3 reads CASSRSRVYGYTF. The CDR3 coding sequence is TGTGCCAGTAGCAGGAGTCGCGTCTATGGCTACACCTTC. Complete variable domain (other parts from reference TRBV19 and TRBJ1-2): DGGITQSPKYLFRKEGQNVTLSCEQNLNHDAMYWYRQDPGQGLRLIYYSQIVNDFQKGDIAEGYSVSREKKESFPLTVTSAQKNPTAFYLCASSRSRVYGYTFGSGTRLTVV.

The rearrangement links TRBV7-2 to TRBJ2-5, with a weak D call TRBD1 (7 bases). V lost 1 base to trimming and J lost 4 bases, with 13 bases between them. The CDR3 has 15 residues. CDR1 and CDR2 (germline): SGHTA, FQGNSA. The CDR3 sequence: CASSLGAGQLETQYF. The DNA of the CDR3 is TGTGCCAGCAGCTTAGGGGCGGGACAGCTAGAGACCCAGTACTTC.

The chain joins TRBV28 to TRBJ2-7, with 7 bases matching TRBD2. The CDR3 consists of 16 residues. Germline assignment: CDR1 MDHEN and CDR2 SYDVKM. V trimming: 3 bases; J trimming: 0 bases; junction bases outside the gene matches: 8. The CDR3 spells CASSFERGKSSYEQYF. The CDR3, as DNA: TGTGCCAGCAGTTTCGAGCGGGGAAAGAGCTCCTACGAGCAGTACTTC. The whole variable domain, remainder taken from reference TRBV28 and TRBJ2-7, is DVKVTQSSRYLVKRTGEKVFLECVQDMDHENMFWYRQDPGLGLRLIYFSYDVKMKEKGDIPEGYSVSREKKERFSLILESASTNQTSMYLCASSFERGKSSYEQYFGPGTRLTVT.

The chain uses TRBV12-3 or TRBV12-4 and TRBJ2-7, with TRBD1 matching over 7 bases. The CDR3 is 16 amino acids. The V segment lost 5 bases and the J segment 5 bases; nucleotides outside the gene matches: 15. Written as DNA, the CDR3 is TGTGCCAGCAGTGAAGAAACAGGGGAATACCAGAACGAGCAGTACTTC. Translating it yields CASSEETGEYQNEQYF.

This clonotype came up a few times. The rearrangement joins TRBV10-3 to TRBJ1-6; D unresolved. V was trimmed by 2 bases and J by 9 bases, leaving 8 bases between them. This CDR3 has 13 amino acids. Germline V gives CDR1 ENHRY, CDR2 SYGVKD. This CDR3 is CAISEERGSPLHF. The CDR3 region has the DNA TGTGCCATCAGTGAGGAGCGGGGTTCACCCCTCCACTTT.

This clonotype was counted a few times. This chain connects TRBV20-1 to TRBJ2-1; 10 bases fit TRBD2. The J segment lost 6 bases and the V segment lost 1 base, leaving 9 bases of the junction unmatched. Germline V gene sequence: CDR1 DFQATT, CDR2 SNEGSKA (reference sequence). This CDR3 contains 16 residues. This chain's CDR3 is CSARVAGGLYLNEQFF. CDR3 in DNA: TGCAGTGCTAGAGTAGCGGGGGGTCTTTACCTCAATGAGCAGTTCTTC.

This clonotype came up many times. V is TRBV12-3 or TRBV12-4 and J is TRBJ2-2; possibly TRBD2 for D (5 bases). V was cut by 3 bases and J by 6 bases, with 11 bases left in between. There are 14 residues in the CDR3. Written as DNA, the CDR3 is TGTGCCAGCAGTTTCGCCGGGGTGGCCGGGGAGCTGTTTTTT. Its translation: CASSFAGVAGELFF.

The chain links TRBV10-2 to TRBJ1-2; D perhaps matches TRBD1 (5 bases). The germline CDR1 and CDR2 sequences are WSHSY and SAAADI. The CDR3 runs to 14 residues. Trimming pared 6 bases from V and 0 bases from J, leaving 11 bases between. DNA for the CDR3: TGCGCCAGCAGCCGAGACAGTACTAACTATGGCTACACCTTC. Translating it yields CASSRDSTNYGYTF.

The chain combines TRBV5-1 with TRBJ2-1; D call uncertain. Per the germline V gene, CDR1 is SGHRS and CDR2 is YFSETQ. The CDR3 spans 16 residues. V lost 4 bases and J 4 bases, leaving 18 bases between the germline ends. The CDR3 region is CASSLGRAIYYNEQFF. The CDR3 DNA reads TGCGCCAGCAGCCTCGGAAGGGCTATCTATTACAATGAGCAGTTCTTC.